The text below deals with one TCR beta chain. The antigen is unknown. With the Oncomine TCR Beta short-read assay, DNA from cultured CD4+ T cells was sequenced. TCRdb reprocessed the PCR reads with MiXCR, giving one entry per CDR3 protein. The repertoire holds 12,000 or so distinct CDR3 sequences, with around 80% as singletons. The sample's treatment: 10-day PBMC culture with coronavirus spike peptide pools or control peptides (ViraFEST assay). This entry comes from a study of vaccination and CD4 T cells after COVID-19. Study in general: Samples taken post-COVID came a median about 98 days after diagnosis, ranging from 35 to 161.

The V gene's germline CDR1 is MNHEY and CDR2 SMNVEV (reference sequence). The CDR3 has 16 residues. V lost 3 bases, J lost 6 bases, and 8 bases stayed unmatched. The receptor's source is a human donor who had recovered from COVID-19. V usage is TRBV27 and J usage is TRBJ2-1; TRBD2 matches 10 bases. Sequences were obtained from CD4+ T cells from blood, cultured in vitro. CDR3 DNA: TGTGCCAGCAGTTTCCTCACTAGCGGGGAGACCAATGAGCAGTTCTTC. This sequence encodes CASSFLTSGETNEQFF.